The clone carrying this TCR beta chain showed up just a few times. The target antigen is unknown. This record comes from a study of blood T cells in healthy people across ages. Trimming cost V 3 bases and J 4 bases, with 15 bases left between them. The CDR3 consists of 14 residues. From germline, CDR1 is DFQATT and CDR2 SNEGSKA (reference sequence). Notes on the study in general: There were more naive CD4+ cells and higher diversity in long-lived donors than in aged donors. Diversity of TCR beta correlated strongly with naive T cell percentage.

The authors ran a second PCR of about 7 to 11 cycles using a sample-barcoded 5' primer and a J-beta primer mix. Each CDR3 protein gets one entry after TCRdb re-called the 5' RACE reads with MiXCR. Altogether about 930,000 distinct CDR3 sequences are present, 25% to 30% being singletons, with the ten largest covering roughly 10%. These same records also appear under a second study, on T cells of mothers and their children. From that study: Similar effects of thymic selection on TCR recombination output were recorded in related and unrelated pairs.

The sequenced sample consisted of blood. The clonotype was recovered from a woman aged 35 to 49 in good health. The chain couples TRBV20-1 to TRBJ1-1; D is ambiguous. The CDR3 protein is CSASGQQSGTEAFF. For the CDR3, the DNA is TGCAGTGCTAGTGGGCAGCAAAGTGGCACTGAAGCTTTCTTT.